These 7 T cell receptor beta chains were all obtained from the same sample, sequenced in a study of coeliac disease. Profiled with immunoSEQ multiplex PCR; TCRdb holds only in-frame clones, not every one. The sample lists 1,200 to 1,500 clones, roughly 90% occurring once. The sample consisted of lymphocytes from the gut lamina propria. The receptors shown here come from a woman aged 18-30 years with active celiac disease.

This clone was counted only a few times. The rearrangement links TRBV4-3 to TRBJ1-4; D unclear. The V gene's germline CDR1 is LGHNA and CDR2 YSLEER. V lost 0 bases and J 0 bases, leaving 14 bases between the germline ends. There are 18 residues in the CDR3. CDR3 region: CASSQEWSLSATNEKLFF. The CDR3 nucleotides are TGCGCCAGCAGCCAAGAATGGAGCCTCTCTGCAACTAATGAAAAACTGTTTTTT.

The rearrangement links TRBV28 to TRBJ1-5; 7 bases line up with TRBD1. Trimming cost V 7 bases and J 0 bases; bases outside gene matches: 9. Germline lookup yields CDR1 MDHEN and CDR2 SYDVKM. The CDR3 has 16 amino acids. The DNA for the CDR3 is TGTGCCAGCAATTCCGGGACAGATTATAGCAATCAGCCCCAGCATTTT. Its translation is CASNSGTDYSNQPQHF.

This clone was recorded once. The chain recombines TRBV7-9 with TRBJ2-2; 7 nucleotides match TRBD2. J was trimmed by 2 bases and V by 8 bases; bases with no gene match: 5. Per the germline V gene, CDR1 is SEHNR and CDR2 is FQNEAQ (reference sequence). This CDR3 spans 14 amino acids. CDR3 bases: TGTGCCAGCCTCCGGGACTATAACACCGGGGAGCTGTTTTTT. Translated: CASLRDYNTGELFF.

This rearrangement joins TRBV4-3 to TRBJ1-5, with TRBD1 matching over 12 bases. Germline V lookup: CDR1 LGHNA, CDR2 YSLEER. Germline trimming cut 4 bases from V and 5 bases from J; bases unmatched to any gene: 9. This CDR3 has 17 residues. CDR3 sequence reads: CASSPGTGGQVDQPQHF. The CDR3 coding sequence is TGCGCCAGCAGCCCCGGGACAGGGGGCCAAGTTGATCAGCCCCAGCATTTT.

This sequence joins TRBV28 and TRBJ2-2; TRBD2 aligns across 8 bases. With V trimmed by 7 bases and J by 6 bases, 10 bases remained unmatched. Germline-derived CDR1 and CDR2 are MDHEN and SYDVKM. The CDR3 consists of 15 residues. The CDR3 DNA sequence: TGTGCCAGCATCTTTGCGGGAGGCCTTCCCGGGGAGCTGTTTTTT. This codes for CASIFAGGLPGELFF.

In this sample, this clone turned up once. The chain has TRBV28 and TRBJ1-1, with D possibly TRBD1 on 6 matching bases. The CDR3 length is 14 residues. V was shortened by 9 bases and J by 5 bases, with 19 bases between the two germline ends. Germline values: CDR1 MDHEN, CDR2 SYDVKM. The CDR3 sequence: CASRPQGSWTEAFF. CDR3 nucleotide sequence: TGTGCCAGTAGACCACAGGGATCGTGGACTGAAGCTTTCTTT.

For the CDR3, the DNA is TGTGCCAGCAGCTTATTTGCGGCGGGGGGTCCCGAGCAGTACTTC. Amino acids: CASSLFAAGGPEQYF. This chain links TRBV7-2 with TRBJ2-7, with 8 bases that match TRBD2. This CDR3 has 15 residues. J gave up 6 bases and V 2 bases, and 9 bases lay outside the gene matches. Per the germline V gene, CDR1 is SGHTA and CDR2 is FQGNSA.